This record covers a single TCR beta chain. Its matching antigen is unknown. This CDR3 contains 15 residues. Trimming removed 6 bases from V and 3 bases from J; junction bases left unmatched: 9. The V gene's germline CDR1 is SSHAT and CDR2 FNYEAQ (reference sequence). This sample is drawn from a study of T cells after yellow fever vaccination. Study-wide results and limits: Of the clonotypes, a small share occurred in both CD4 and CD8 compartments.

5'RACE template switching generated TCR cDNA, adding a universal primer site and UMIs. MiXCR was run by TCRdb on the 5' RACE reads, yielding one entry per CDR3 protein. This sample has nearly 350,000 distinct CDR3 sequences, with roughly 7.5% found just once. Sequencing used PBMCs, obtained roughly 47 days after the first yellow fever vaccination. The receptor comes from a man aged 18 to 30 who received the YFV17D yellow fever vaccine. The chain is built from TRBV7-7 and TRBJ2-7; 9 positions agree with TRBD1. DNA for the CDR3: TGTGCCAGCAGTCCCGGACAGGGGCCCCACTACGAGCAGTACTTC. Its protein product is CASSPGQGPHYEQYF. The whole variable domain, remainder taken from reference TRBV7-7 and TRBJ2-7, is GAGVSQSPRYKVTKRGQDVTLRCDPISSHATLYWYQQALGQGPEFLTYFNYEAQPDKSGLPSDRFSAERPEGSISTLTIQRTEQRDSAMYRCASSPGQGPHYEQYFGPGTRLTVT.